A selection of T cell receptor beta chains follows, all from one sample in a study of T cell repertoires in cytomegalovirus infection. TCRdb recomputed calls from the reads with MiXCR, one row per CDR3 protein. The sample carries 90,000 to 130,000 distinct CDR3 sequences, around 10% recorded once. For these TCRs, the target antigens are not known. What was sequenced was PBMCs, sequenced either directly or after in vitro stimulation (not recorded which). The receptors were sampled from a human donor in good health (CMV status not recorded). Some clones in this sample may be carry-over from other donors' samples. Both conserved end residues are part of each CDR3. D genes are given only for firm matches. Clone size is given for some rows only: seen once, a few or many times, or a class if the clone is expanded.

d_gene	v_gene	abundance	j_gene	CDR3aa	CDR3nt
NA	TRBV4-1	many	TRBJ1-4	CASSQPTGGARREKLFF	TGCGCCAGCAGCCAACCGACAGGAGGAGCACGACGGGAAAAACTGTTTTTT
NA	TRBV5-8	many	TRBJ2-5	CASPDKRETQYF	TGTGCCAGCCCGGACAAAAGAGAGACCCAGTACTTC
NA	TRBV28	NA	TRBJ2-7	CATGLSYEQYF	TGTGCGACGGGACTCTCCTACGAGCAGTACTTC
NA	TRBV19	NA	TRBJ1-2	CASSIAAAAYGYTF	TGTGCCAGTAGTATAGCGGCGGCAGCCTATGGCTACACCTTC
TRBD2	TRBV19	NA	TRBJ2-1	CASRSAGVSYNEQFF	TGTGCCAGTAGATCAGCGGGAGTCTCCTACAATGAGCAGTTCTTC
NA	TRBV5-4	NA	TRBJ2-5	CASSGKGTFETQYF	TGTGCCAGCAGCGGAAAAGGGACATTTGAGACCCAGTACTTC
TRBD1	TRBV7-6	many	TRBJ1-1	CASSLGGQGEAFF	TGTGCCAGCAGCTTAGGTGGACAGGGTGAAGCTTTCTTT
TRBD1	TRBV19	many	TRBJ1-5	CASSIYGDSRNQPQHF	TGTGCCAGTAGTATTTATGGGGACAGCCGCAATCAGCCCCAGCATTTT
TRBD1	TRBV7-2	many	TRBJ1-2	CASSNQQGADGYTF	TGTGCCAGCAGCAATCAACAGGGGGCGGATGGCTACACCTTC
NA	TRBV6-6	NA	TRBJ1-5	CASSYGSGGVQPQHF	TGTGCCAGCAGTTACGGATCTGGGGGCGTTCAGCCCCAGCATTTT
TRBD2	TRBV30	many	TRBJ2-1	CAWSVLGEGTEQFF	TGTGCCTGGAGTGTACTAGGGGAGGGGACTGAGCAGTTCTTC
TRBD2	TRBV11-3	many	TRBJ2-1	CASSLDHSGSAAYNEQFF	TGTGCCAGCAGCTTAGACCATAGCGGGAGTGCGGCCTACAATGAGCAGTTCTTC
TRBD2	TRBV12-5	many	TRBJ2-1	CASGSGLAGGHGEQFF	TGTGCTAGTGGTTCGGGACTAGCGGGAGGCCACGGGGAGCAGTTCTTC
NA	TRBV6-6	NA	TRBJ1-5	CASSTGRKDSNQPQHF	TGTGCCAGCAGTACCGGACGGAAGGATAGCAATCAGCCCCAGCATTTT
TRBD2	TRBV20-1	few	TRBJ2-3	CSADKLAGSLDTQYF	TGCAGTGCGGACAAACTAGCGGGATCGTTAGATACGCAGTATTTT
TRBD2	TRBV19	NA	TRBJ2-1	CASSPILAGDEFF	TGTGCCAGTAGTCCTATTCTAGCGGGAGACGAGTTCTTC
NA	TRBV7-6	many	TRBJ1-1	CASSLGGGGVNTEAFF	TGTGCCAGCAGCTTAGGGGGGGGCGGAGTGAACACTGAAGCTTTCTTT
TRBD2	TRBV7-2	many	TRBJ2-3	CASSPGLAAGTDTQYF	TGTGCCAGCAGCCCGGGACTAGCGGCCGGGACGGATACGCAGTATTTT
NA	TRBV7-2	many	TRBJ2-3	CASSSRITDTQYF	TGTGCCAGCAGTAGTAGGATAACAGATACGCAGTATTTT
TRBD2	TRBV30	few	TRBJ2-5	CAWSALAGAFQETQYF	TGTGCCTGGAGCGCCCTAGCGGGGGCCTTCCAAGAGACCCAGTACTTC
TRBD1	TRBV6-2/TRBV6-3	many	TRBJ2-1	CASSSLGQADYNEQFF	TGTGCCAGCAGTTCACTGGGACAGGCCGACTACAATGAGCAGTTCTTC
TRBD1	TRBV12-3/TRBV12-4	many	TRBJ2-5	CASSLQQGRETQYF	TGTGCCAGCAGCCTCCAACAGGGGCGAGAGACCCAGTACTTC
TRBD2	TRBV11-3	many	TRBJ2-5	CASSLRAGGGQETQYF	TGTGCCAGCAGCTTAAGAGCGGGAGGAGGGCAAGAGACCCAGTACTTC
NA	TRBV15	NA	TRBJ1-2	CATSRTIHYGYTF	TGTGCCACCAGCCGAACAATCCACTATGGCTACACCTTC
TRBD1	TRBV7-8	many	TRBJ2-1	CASSLDRGRYNEQFF	TGTGCCAGCAGCTTAGACAGGGGCCGCTACAATGAGCAGTTCTTC
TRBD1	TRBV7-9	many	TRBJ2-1	CASSFFTGARVYENYNEQFF	TGTGCCAGCAGCTTTTTTACAGGGGCCCGCGTTTACGAGAATTACAATGAGCAGTTCTTC
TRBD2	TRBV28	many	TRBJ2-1	CASSLPAGTYNEQFF	TGTGCCAGCAGTTTACCAGCGGGAACCTACAATGAGCAGTTCTTC
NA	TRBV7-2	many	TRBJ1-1	CASRQDTEAFF	TGTGCCAGCAGACAAGACACTGAAGCTTTCTTT
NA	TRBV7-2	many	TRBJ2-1	CASSLGSGGTSTYNEQFF	TGTGCCAGCAGCTTAGGATCGGGCGGGACGAGCACCTACAATGAGCAGTTCTTC
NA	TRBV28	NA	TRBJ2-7	CASSPTWTTTYEQYF	TGTGCCAGCAGTCCGACCTGGACTACAACCTACGAGCAGTACTTC
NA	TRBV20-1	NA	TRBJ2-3	CSARPKSDTQYF	TGCAGTGCTAGACCGAAATCAGATACGCAGTATTTT
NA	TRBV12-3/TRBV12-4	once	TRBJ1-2	CASSFSAAGYTF	TGTGCCAGCAGTTTTTCGGCAGCAGGCTACACCTTC
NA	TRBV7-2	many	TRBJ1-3	CASSAGGSGNTIYF	TGTGCCAGCAGCGCCGGGGGTTCTGGAAACACCATATATTTT
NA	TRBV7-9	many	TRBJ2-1	CASSLLQGYNEQFF	TGTGCCAGCAGCTTACTTCAGGGGTACAATGAGCAGTTCTTC
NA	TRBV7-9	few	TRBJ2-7	CASSSKDSSYEQYF	TGTGCCAGCAGCTCCAAGGACAGCTCCTACGAGCAGTACTTC
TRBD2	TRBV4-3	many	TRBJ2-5	CASSQKLGTSEQETQYF	TGCGCCAGCAGCCAAAAGCTCGGGACTAGCGAACAAGAGACCCAGTACTTC
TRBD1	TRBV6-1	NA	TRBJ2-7	CASSRQGTYEQYF	TGTGCCAGCAGTCGACAGGGCACCTACGAGCAGTACTTC
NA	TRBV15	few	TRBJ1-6	CATSRDGTGSPLHF	TGTGCCACCAGCAGAGATGGCACAGGTTCACCCCTCCACTTT
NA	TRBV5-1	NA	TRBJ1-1	CASSLAGAVTEAFF	TGCGCCAGCAGCTTGGCAGGGGCAGTCACTGAAGCTTTCTTT
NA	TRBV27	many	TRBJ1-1	CASSLMGLTMNTEAFF	TGTGCCAGCAGTTTAATGGGACTGACAATGAACACTGAAGCTTTCTTT
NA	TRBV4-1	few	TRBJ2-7	CASSQGSLDYEQYF	TGCGCCAGCAGCCAGGGGAGTTTGGACTACGAGCAGTACTTC
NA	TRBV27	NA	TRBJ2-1	CASSPRLGTGPLYNEQFF	TGTGCCAGCAGTCCTAGGTTAGGCACAGGCCCTCTTTACAATGAGCAGTTCTTC
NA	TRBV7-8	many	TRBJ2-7	CASSQAFYEQYF	TGTGCCAGCAGCCAGGCTTTCTACGAGCAGTACTTC
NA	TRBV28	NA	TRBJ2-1	CASSFPGKYEQFF	TGTGCCAGCAGTTTCCCCGGAAAGTATGAGCAGTTCTTC
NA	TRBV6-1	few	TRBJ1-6	CASSYGGDSPLHF	TGTGCCAGCAGTTATGGCGGGGATTCACCCCTCCACTTT
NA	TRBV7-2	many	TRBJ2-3	CASSPQAGQTDTQYF	TGTGCCAGCAGCCCCCAAGCGGGACAGACAGATACGCAGTATTTT
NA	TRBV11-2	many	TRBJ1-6	CASSPRGLSSYNSPLHF	TGTGCCAGCAGTCCCAGAGGGTTAAGCTCCTATAATTCACCCCTCCACTTT
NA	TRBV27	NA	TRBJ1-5	CASSSHWAGNSNQPQHF	TGTGCCAGCAGTTCACACTGGGCAGGAAATAGCAATCAGCCCCAGCATTTT
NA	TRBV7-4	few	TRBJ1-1	CASRSPPGGEAFF	TGTGCCAGCAGGTCCCCCCCCGGGGGCGAAGCTTTCTTT